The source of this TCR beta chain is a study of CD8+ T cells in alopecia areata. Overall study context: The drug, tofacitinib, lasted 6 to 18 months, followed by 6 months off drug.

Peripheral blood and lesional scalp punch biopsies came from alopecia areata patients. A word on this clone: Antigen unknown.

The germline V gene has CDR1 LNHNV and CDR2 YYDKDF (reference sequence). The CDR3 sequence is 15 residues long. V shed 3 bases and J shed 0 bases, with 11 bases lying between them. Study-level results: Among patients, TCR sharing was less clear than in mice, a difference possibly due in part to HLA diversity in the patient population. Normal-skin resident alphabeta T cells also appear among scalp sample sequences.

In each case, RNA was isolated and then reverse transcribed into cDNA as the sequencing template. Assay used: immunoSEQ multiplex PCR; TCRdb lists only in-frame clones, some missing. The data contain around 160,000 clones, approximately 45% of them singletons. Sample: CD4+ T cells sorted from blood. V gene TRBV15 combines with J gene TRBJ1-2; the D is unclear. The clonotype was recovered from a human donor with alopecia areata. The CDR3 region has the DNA TGTGCCACCAGCAGTTACGGGGATACTAACTATGGCTACACCTTC. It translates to CATSSYGDTNYGYTF.